Listed below are T cell receptor beta chains from one sample, sequenced in a study of regulatory T cells in long-lasting Graves disease. TCRdb re-called the multiplex PCR reads through MiXCR, storing one row per CDR3 protein. The table lists 400,000 to 450,000 distinct CDR3 sequences, about a quarter of them singletons, with approximately 26% in the top ten. The source was peripheral blood mononuclear cells (PBMCs), collected when the disease was refractory, from a patient treated with antithyroid drugs. The receptors originated from a female donor with Graves disease. CDR3s include the opening cysteine and the closing phenylalanine or tryptophan. A D gene is named only where the DNA matches it firmly. Clone size is given for some rows only: seen once, a few or many times, or a class if the clone is expanded.

D: -
V: TRBV10-3
J: TRBJ1-2
length: 13
size: many
CDR3: CAISELQGAGYTF
DNA: TGTGCCATCAGTGAGCTACAGGGTGCGGGCTACACCTTC

D: -
V: TRBV14
J: TRBJ2-1
length: 17
size: once
CDR3: CASSQGLGWRTPDEQFF
DNA: TGTGCCAGCAGCCAAGGTCTCGGTTGGCGCACCCCCGATGAGCAGTTCTTC

D: -
V: TRBV5-1
J: TRBJ2-7
length: 14
size: -
CDR3: CASIESRPSYEQYF
DNA: TGCGCCAGCATCGAGAGCAGGCCGTCCTACGAGCAGTACTTC

D: TRBD1
V: TRBV5-1
J: TRBJ2-2
length: 16
size: -
CDR3: CASTPSGQGNTGELFF
DNA: TGCGCCAGCACGCCGTCGGGACAGGGAAACACCGGGGAGCTGTTTTTT

D: TRBD1
V: TRBV12-3/TRBV12-4
J: TRBJ2-7
length: 13
size: many
CDR3: CASRGQSSYEQYF
DNA: TGTGCCAGCAGGGGACAGAGTTCCTACGAGCAGTACTTC

D: TRBD2
V: TRBV28
J: TRBJ2-1
length: 15
size: -
CDR3: CASSFASGRGNEQFF
DNA: TGTGCCAGCAGTTTCGCTAGCGGGAGGGGGAATGAGCAGTTCTTC

D: TRBD1
V: TRBV19
J: TRBJ2-4
length: 17
size: -
CDR3: CASNPADRGLTKNIQYF
DNA: TGTGCCAGTAATCCGGCGGACAGGGGTCTAACCAAAAACATTCAGTACTTC

D: TRBD2
V: TRBV20-1
J: TRBJ2-7
length: 15
size: few
CDR3: CSARGSRTSAYEQYF
DNA: TGCAGTGCTAGAGGATCAAGAACTAGCGCGTACGAGCAGTACTTC

D: -
V: TRBV9
J: TRBJ1-5
length: 15
size: -
CDR3: CASSGGGQVNQPQHF
DNA: TGTGCCAGCAGTGGGGGGGGCCAGGTCAATCAGCCCCAGCATTTT

D: TRBD1
V: TRBV20-1
J: TRBJ1-1
length: 14
size: many
CDR3: CSASLDRGIGEAFF
DNA: TGCAGTGCTAGCCTCGACAGGGGGATCGGTGAAGCTTTCTTT

D: -
V: TRBV19
J: TRBJ2-5
length: 16
size: many
CDR3: CASSNLQGLNQETQYF
DNA: TGTGCCAGTAGTAACCTACAGGGACTGAACCAAGAGACCCAGTACTTC

D: -
V: TRBV30
J: TRBJ2-2
length: 14
size: many
CDR3: CAWKGGRASGELFF
DNA: TGTGCCTGGAAAGGGGGGAGAGCGAGCGGGGAGCTGTTTTTT

D: -
V: TRBV20-1
J: TRBJ2-2
length: 12
size: many
CDR3: CSARGLTGELFF
DNA: TGCAGTGCTAGGGGTCTTACCGGGGAGCTGTTTTTT

D: -
V: TRBV5-5
J: TRBJ1-5
length: 16
size: few
CDR3: CASSQEFGRANQPQHF
DNA: TGTGCCAGCAGCCAAGAGTTCGGCAGGGCCAATCAGCCCCAGCATTTT

D: TRBD1
V: TRBV6-5
J: TRBJ1-5
length: 16
size: -
CDR3: CASSYFQGGGNQPQHF
DNA: TGTGCCAGCAGTTACTTCCAGGGGGGCGGCAATCAGCCCCAGCATTTT

D: TRBD1
V: TRBV28
J: TRBJ2-7
length: 16
size: -
CDR3: CASSAPGQGPGYEQYF
DNA: TGTGCCAGCAGTGCCCCGGGACAGGGGCCGGGCTACGAGCAGTACTTC

D: -
V: TRBV11-2
J: TRBJ1-1
length: 16
size: few
CDR3: CASSPRTLSPNTEAFF
DNA: TGTGCCAGCAGCCCCCGGACATTGTCCCCGAACACTGAAGCTTTCTTT

D: TRBD2
V: TRBV20-1
J: TRBJ2-3
length: 18
size: -
CDR3: CSAPLNRLAGGSTDTQYF
DNA: TGCAGTGCTCCGCTAAATAGACTAGCGGGAGGGAGCACAGATACGCAGTATTTT

D: -
V: TRBV19
J: TRBJ1-5
length: 15
size: -
CDR3: CASRDRGYSNQPQHF
DNA: TGTGCCAGCAGGGACCGAGGTTATAGCAATCAGCCCCAGCATTTT

D: -
V: TRBV19
J: TRBJ2-2
length: 11
size: -
CDR3: CASRTIGELFF
DNA: TGTGCCAGTAGAACGATCGGGGAGCTGTTTTTT

D: -
V: TRBV7-8
J: TRBJ2-2
length: 14
size: few
CDR3: CASSLDSFSGELFF
DNA: TGTGCCAGCAGCTTAGACTCTTTCTCCGGGGAGCTGTTTTTT

D: TRBD1
V: TRBV2
J: TRBJ1-5
length: 13
size: many
CDR3: CASRTGGWQPQHF
DNA: TGTGCCAGCAGGACAGGGGGGTGGCAGCCCCAGCATTTT

D: -
V: TRBV27
J: TRBJ2-7
length: 14
size: -
CDR3: CASSPVGESYEQYF
DNA: TGTGCCAGCAGCCCCGTCGGGGAGTCCTACGAGCAGTACTTC

D: TRBD1
V: TRBV2
J: TRBJ2-2
length: 16
size: -
CDR3: CASSEEAGGLAGELFF
DNA: TGTGCCAGCAGTGAAGAGGCAGGGGGCTTGGCCGGGGAGCTGTTTTTT

D: -
V: TRBV12-3/TRBV12-4
J: TRBJ1-5
length: 15
size: many
CDR3: CASSLVGDSNQPQHF
DNA: TGTGCCAGCAGTTTAGTGGGAGATAGCAATCAGCCCCAGCATTTT

D: -
V: TRBV12-3/TRBV12-4
J: TRBJ2-3
length: 11
size: few
CDR3: CASISTDTQYF
DNA: TGTGCCAGCATATCCACAGATACGCAGTATTTT

D: -
V: TRBV3-1
J: TRBJ2-1
length: 12
size: -
CDR3: CASSQESDEQFF
DNA: TGTGCCAGCAGCCAAGAAAGCGATGAGCAGTTCTTC

D: -
V: TRBV10-3
J: TRBJ2-7
length: 17
size: many
CDR3: CAISEWVGGPESYEQYF
DNA: TGTGCCATCAGTGAGTGGGTCGGGGGCCCCGAATCCTACGAGCAGTACTTC

D: -
V: TRBV20-1
J: TRBJ2-5
length: 14
size: many
CDR3: CSARDLAPKETQYF
DNA: TGCAGTGCTAGAGATTTGGCCCCTAAAGAGACCCAGTACTTC

D: -
V: TRBV7-2
J: TRBJ1-1
length: 14
size: -
CDR3: CASSLTSPALGAFF
DNA: TGTGCCAGCAGCTTAACCAGTCCAGCCCTCGGGGCTTTCTTT

D: TRBD1
V: TRBV5-1
J: TRBJ2-7
length: 14
size: -
CDR3: CASSFRTGEYEQYF
DNA: TGCGCCAGCAGCTTTCGGACAGGGGAGTACGAGCAGTACTTC

D: -
V: TRBV24-1
J: TRBJ2-5
length: 15
size: many
CDR3: CATSDTQGWIETQYF
DNA: TGTGCCACCAGTGATACACAGGGTTGGATAGAGACCCAGTACTTC

D: -
V: TRBV4-1
J: TRBJ1-2
length: 13
size: -
CDR3: CASSQPGDDGYTF
DNA: TGCGCCAGCAGCCAACCAGGAGACGATGGCTACACCTTC

D: -
V: TRBV5-1
J: TRBJ1-3
length: 14
size: many
CDR3: CASSLDTSGNTIYF
DNA: TGCGCCAGCAGCTTGGACACCTCTGGAAACACCATATATTTT

D: -
V: TRBV20-1
J: TRBJ1-4
length: 17
size: many
CDR3: CSASNSDSPGANEKLFF
DNA: TGCAGTGCTAGTAATAGCGACAGCCCGGGCGCTAATGAAAAACTGTTTTTT

D: -
V: TRBV5-1
J: TRBJ2-5
length: 14
size: once
CDR3: CASSSSTGQETQYF
DNA: TGCGCCAGCAGCTCCTCGACAGGCCAAGAGACCCAGTACTTC

D: TRBD1
V: TRBV11-1
J: TRBJ2-5
length: 15
size: many
CDR3: CASSFTGTGRETQYF
DNA: TGTGCCAGCAGCTTCACCGGGACAGGGAGAGAGACCCAGTACTTC

D: -
V: TRBV18
J: TRBJ1-4
length: 14
size: -
CDR3: CASSPWAGTEKLFF
DNA: TGTGCCAGCTCACCCTGGGCAGGGACTGAAAAACTGTTTTTT

D: -
V: TRBV29-1
J: TRBJ2-5
length: 13
size: many
CDR3: CSVRAGTQETQYF
DNA: TGCAGCGTCCGAGCGGGGACACAAGAGACCCAGTACTTC

D: -
V: TRBV12-3/TRBV12-4
J: TRBJ1-5
length: 15
size: many
CDR3: CASTDYGGRDQPQHF
DNA: TGTGCCAGCACCGATTATGGGGGGAGAGATCAGCCCCAGCATTTT

D: TRBD1
V: TRBV27
J: TRBJ2-7
length: 16
size: -
CDR3: CASSPRQGLPGHEQYF
DNA: TGTGCCAGCAGTCCACGACAGGGATTACCGGGACACGAGCAGTACTTC

D: -
V: TRBV2
J: TRBJ1-1
length: 12
size: many
CDR3: CASKVGGTEAFF
DNA: TGTGCCAGCAAGGTAGGGGGCACTGAAGCTTTCTTT

D: -
V: TRBV18
J: TRBJ2-7
length: 13
size: -
CDR3: CASSLRSGDEQYF
DNA: TGTGCCAGCTCACTGCGTTCGGGGGACGAGCAGTACTTC

D: -
V: TRBV6-1
J: TRBJ2-4
length: 18
size: few
CDR3: CASTPKGPSYSNTGIQYF
DNA: TGTGCCAGCACCCCGAAAGGGCCTAGCTACTCGAACACGGGCATTCAGTACTTC

D: TRBD1
V: TRBV7-2
J: TRBJ1-5
length: 14
size: -
CDR3: CASSGTGFDQPQHF
DNA: TGTGCCAGCAGCGGGACAGGGTTCGATCAGCCCCAGCATTTT

D: TRBD2
V: TRBV7-9
J: TRBJ2-4
length: 16
size: -
CDR3: CASSLVDWRGKNIQYF
DNA: TGTGCCAGCAGCTTAGTGGATTGGCGGGGGAAAAACATTCAGTACTTC

D: -
V: TRBV12-3/TRBV12-4
J: TRBJ2-6
length: 14
size: many
CDR3: CASLLDSGANVLTF
DNA: TGTGCCAGCCTCCTCGACTCTGGGGCCAACGTCCTGACTTTC

D: TRBD2
V: TRBV19
J: TRBJ2-2
length: 16
size: few
CDR3: CASTRLAGATTGELFF
DNA: TGTGCCAGTACCAGACTAGCGGGAGCTACCACCGGGGAGCTGTTTTTT

D: -
V: TRBV24-1
J: TRBJ1-1
length: 12
size: -
CDR3: CATSSPNTEAFF
DNA: TGTGCCACCAGCTCCCCGAACACTGAAGCTTTCTTT